A single sample gave rise to the 6 T cell receptor beta chains below, sequenced in a study of human T cells and chemical hapten exposure (dated by TCRdb to 2020 to 2023). Library generation was performed with RACE. TCRdb lists the instrument as NextSeq 500. TCRdb cleaned the public reads at Q25 with fastp, built clones with MiXCR and kept in-frame beta chains. CDR3 protein duplicates are merged, each entry listing the most common genes and DNA. This sample has 200,000 to 300,000 distinct CDR3 sequences in its table, and 7% to 10% of those were observed once. The biggest ten clones account for 2% to 3% of the sample. The sample's time point, from its label and the paper: pre-sensitization, week 0. The sample's treatment or condition label is to be understood as: therapeutic diphenylcyclopropenone sensitization with weekly scalp DPC. This sample comprised whole blood, obtained in connection with sensitization to the hapten diphenylcyclopropenone (DPC). The receptors come from a woman aged 35 to 49 with alopecia areata. Some clones in this sample may be carry-over from other donors' samples.

The chain has TRBV11-2 and TRBJ2-7; D might be TRBD1 (6 bases). The CDR3 covers 17 residues. V lost 5 bases and J 3 bases, leaving 23 bases between the germline ends. Germline CDR1 SGHAT, CDR2 FQNNGV. CDR3 coding DNA: TGTGCCAGCAGCGCCCTTTGGGGGCCGGGACAAAACTACGAGCAGTACTTC. It yields the protein CASSALWGPGQNYEQYF.

This clonotype was seen ten or more times. This sequence joins TRBV7-2 and TRBJ2-1, with a tentative D call TRBD2 (6 bases). V was pared by 2 bases and J by 0 bases, with 11 bases between. This CDR3 comprises 16 residues. CDR1 and CDR2 (germline): SGHTA, FQGNSA. The CDR3 coding sequence is TGTGCCAGCAGCTTACTAGCGCGGAGCTCCTACAATGAGCAGTTCTTC. This codes for CASSLLARSSYNEQFF.

Concerning this clonotype: A much more abundant neighbour one base away suggests this may be a read error. CDR3 DNA: TGTGCCAGCAGCCACTACGGACTAGCGGGGACCGGGGAGCTGTTTTTT. Its translation: CASSHYGLAGTGELFF. The V gene is TRBV28, the J gene TRBJ2-2; TRBD2 matches at 12 bases. The CDR3 is 16 amino acids. Germline-derived CDR1 and CDR2 are MDHEN and SYDVKM. Trimming at V came to 6 bases and at J to 5 bases, leaving 7 bases not matched to a gene.

This clonotype was detected many times. The CDR3 DNA reads as TGTGCCAGCAGTACCGGGACAGGGAGTAAGGACACTGAAGCTTTCTTT. Translating it yields CASSTGTGSKDTEAFF. The chain uses TRBV27 and TRBJ1-1; 9 nucleotides agree with TRBD1. The trim removed 5 bases at V and 3 bases at J, leaving 10 bases unmatched. This CDR3 region has 16 residues. Looked up from germline, CDR1 is MNHEY and CDR2 is SMNVEV (reference sequence).

The V and J genes are TRBV27 and TRBJ2-1; the D call may be TRBD1 or TRBD2 (7 bases each). With 2 bases removed from V and 8 bases from J, the gap between germline ends came to 16 bases. Per the germline V gene, CDR1 is MNHEY and CDR2 is SMNVEV (reference sequence). The CDR3 covers 15 residues. The CDR3 DNA sequence: TGTGCCAGCAGTTTAGTCGGACTAGGGGGCTATGAGCAGTTCTTC. Translated, it gives CASSLVGLGGYEQFF.

The chain is built from TRBV18 and TRBJ2-7; 12 nucleotides agree with TRBD1. The germline V gene has CDR1 KGHSH and CDR2 LQKENI. CDR3 length: 16 residues. V lost 2 bases and J lost 5; bases outside the gene matches: 7. CDR3 nucleotides: TGTGCCAGCTCACCATCCCCGGGACAGGGGGCCCACGAGCAGTACTTC. It codes for CASSPSPGQGAHEQYF.